Below, one T cell receptor beta chain is given with its context. The antigen is undetermined. The data were obtained in a study of T cell responses to AZD1222 COVID-19 vaccine. General observations from the study: White British donors predominated, females outnumbered males, and clonal diversity was possibly underestimated. No repertoire was sampled before or during the peak T cell response, only after it.

Samples with a second dose at about 4 or about 12 weeks were pooled together. The data were produced by immunoSEQ multiplex PCR, yet TCRdb's version contains in-frame clones alone and is incomplete. Of 120,000 or so clones listed, more than 65% were seen once; the top ten hold about 27%. Material: peripheral blood, obtained 28 days after the second AZD1222 dose. The origin of this receptor is an adult who received the AZD1222 COVID-19 vaccine.

The CDR3 sequence: CASRGGYGYTF. CDR3 DNA sequence: TGTGCCAGCAGGGGGGGGTATGGCTACACCTTC. The chain employs TRBV27 and TRBJ1-2, with TRBD1 as a possible D gene (5 bases). The V gene lost 6 bases and the J gene lost 5 bases, with 7 bases spanning the gap. CDR1 is MNHEY and CDR2 is SMNVEV in the germline V gene (reference sequence). The CDR3 runs to 11 residues.